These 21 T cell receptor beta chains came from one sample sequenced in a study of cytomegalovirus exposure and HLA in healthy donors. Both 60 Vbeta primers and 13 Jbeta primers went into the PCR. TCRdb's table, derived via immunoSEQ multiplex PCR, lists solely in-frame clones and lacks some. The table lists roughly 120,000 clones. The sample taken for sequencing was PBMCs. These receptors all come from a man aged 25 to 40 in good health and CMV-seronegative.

CDR3 residues: CASSSYSVGREQYF. The CDR3 DNA reads as TGTGCCAGCAGCTCCTATTCCGTTGGTCGCGAGCAGTACTTC. The V call is TRBV5-6, the J call TRBJ2-7; D unresolved. The CDR3 extends over 14 amino acids. CDR1 is SGHDT and CDR2 is YYEEEE in the germline V gene. V lost 3 bases, J lost 6 bases, and 16 bases lay in between.

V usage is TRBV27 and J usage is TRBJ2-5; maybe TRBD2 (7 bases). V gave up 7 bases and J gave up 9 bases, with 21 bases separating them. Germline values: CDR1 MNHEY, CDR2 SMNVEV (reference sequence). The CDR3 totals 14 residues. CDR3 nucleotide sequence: TGTGCCAGCAAAGGGGGGGACGGTGGGGGAGCCCAGTACTTC. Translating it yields CASKGGDGGGAQYF.

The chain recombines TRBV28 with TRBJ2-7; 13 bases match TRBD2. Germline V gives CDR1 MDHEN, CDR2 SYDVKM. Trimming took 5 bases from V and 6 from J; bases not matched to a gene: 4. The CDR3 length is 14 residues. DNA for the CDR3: TGTGCCAGCAGTCCAAGACTAGCGGGAGGCGAGCAGTACTTC. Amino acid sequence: CASSPRLAGGEQYF. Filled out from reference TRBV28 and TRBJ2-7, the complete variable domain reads DVKVTQSSRYLVKRTGEKVFLECVQDMDHENMFWYRQDPGLGLRLIYFSYDVKMKEKGDIPEGYSVSREKKERFSLILESASTNQTSMYLCASSPRLAGGEQYFGPGTRLTVT.

CDR3 bases: TGTGCCAGCAGCTTGGCCGCCAGGTTTTACAATGAGCAGTTCTTC. Translating gives CASSLAARFYNEQFF. This chain joins TRBV5-6 and TRBJ2-1; D gene unclear. Trimming left V 0 bases short and J 4 bases short, with 11 bases between. This CDR3 is built from 15 residues. CDR1 is SGHDT and CDR2 is YYEEEE in the germline V gene.

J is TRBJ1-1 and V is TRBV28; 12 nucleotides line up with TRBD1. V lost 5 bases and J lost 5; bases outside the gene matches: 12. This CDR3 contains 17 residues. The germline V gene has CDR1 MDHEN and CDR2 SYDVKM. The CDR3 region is CASSHNRDRGRPTEAFF. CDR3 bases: TGTGCCAGCAGTCACAACCGGGACAGGGGGCGACCGACTGAAGCTTTCTTT.

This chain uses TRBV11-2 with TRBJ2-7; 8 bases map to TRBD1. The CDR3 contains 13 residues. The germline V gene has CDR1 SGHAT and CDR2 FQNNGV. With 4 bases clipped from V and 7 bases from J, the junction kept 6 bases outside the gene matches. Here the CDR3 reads CASSSQGQVEQYF. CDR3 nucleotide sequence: TGTGCCAGCAGCTCGCAGGGACAGGTGGAGCAGTACTTC.

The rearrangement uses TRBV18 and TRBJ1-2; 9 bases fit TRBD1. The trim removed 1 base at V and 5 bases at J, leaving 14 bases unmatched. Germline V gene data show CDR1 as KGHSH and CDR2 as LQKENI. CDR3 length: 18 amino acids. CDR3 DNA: TGTGCCAGCTCACCACGTGTGGTCCAACAGGGGGCGAATTATGGCTACACCTTC. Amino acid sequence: CASSPRVVQQGANYGYTF.

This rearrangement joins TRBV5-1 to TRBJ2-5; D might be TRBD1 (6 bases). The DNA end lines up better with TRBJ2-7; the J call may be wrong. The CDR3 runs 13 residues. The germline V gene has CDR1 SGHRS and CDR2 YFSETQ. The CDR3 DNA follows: TGCGCCAGCAGCTTAACAGGGATCTACGAGCAGTACTTC. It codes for CASSLTGIYEQYF.

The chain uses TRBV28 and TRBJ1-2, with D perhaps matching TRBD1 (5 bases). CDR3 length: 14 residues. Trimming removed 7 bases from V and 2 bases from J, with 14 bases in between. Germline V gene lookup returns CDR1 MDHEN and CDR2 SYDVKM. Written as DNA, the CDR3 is TGTGCCAGCAAAGTCACAGGATACAACTATGGCTACACCTTC. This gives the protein CASKVTGYNYGYTF.

The CDR3 coding sequence is TGCAGCCGCCGACAGGGATCACCCCTCCACTTT. This codes for CSRRQGSPLHF. J is TRBJ1-6 and V is TRBV20-1; 7 nucleotides agree with TRBD1. Germline CDR1 and CDR2: DFQATT and SNEGSKA (reference sequence). The CDR3 consists of 11 residues.

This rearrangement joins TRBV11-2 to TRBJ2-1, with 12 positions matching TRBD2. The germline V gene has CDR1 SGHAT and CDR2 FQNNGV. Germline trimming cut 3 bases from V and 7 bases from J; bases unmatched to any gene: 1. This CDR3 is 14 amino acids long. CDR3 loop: CASSLTSGRNEQFF. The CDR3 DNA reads TGTGCCAGCAGCTTGACTAGCGGGAGAAATGAGCAGTTCTTC.

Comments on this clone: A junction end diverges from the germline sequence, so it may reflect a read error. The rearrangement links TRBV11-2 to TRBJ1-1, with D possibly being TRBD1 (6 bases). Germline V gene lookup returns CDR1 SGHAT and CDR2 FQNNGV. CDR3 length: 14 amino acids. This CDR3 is CASRSLRGNSEAFF. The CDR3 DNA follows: TGTGCCAGCAGGTCGTTGAGGGGGAACTCTGAAGCTTTCTTT.

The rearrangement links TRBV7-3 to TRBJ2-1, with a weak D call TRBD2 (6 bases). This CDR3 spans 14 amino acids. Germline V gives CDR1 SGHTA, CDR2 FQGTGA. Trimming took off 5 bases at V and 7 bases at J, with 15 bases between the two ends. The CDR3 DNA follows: TGTGCCAGCAGCCAGGGACTTTATGGGAATGAGCAGTTCTTC. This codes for CASSQGLYGNEQFF.

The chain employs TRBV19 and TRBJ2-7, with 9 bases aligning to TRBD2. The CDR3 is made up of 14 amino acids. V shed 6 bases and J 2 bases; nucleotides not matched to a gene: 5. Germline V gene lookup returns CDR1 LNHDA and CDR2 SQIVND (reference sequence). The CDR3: CASRAGGNTYEQYF. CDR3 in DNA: TGTGCCAGTAGAGCGGGAGGAAACACCTACGAGCAGTACTTC.

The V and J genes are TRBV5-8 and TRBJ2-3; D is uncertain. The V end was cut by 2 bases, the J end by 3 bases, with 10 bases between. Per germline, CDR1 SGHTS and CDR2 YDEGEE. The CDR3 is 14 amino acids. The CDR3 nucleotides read TGTGCCAGCAGCTTCACAAGACTTACAGATACGCAGTATTTT. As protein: CASSFTRLTDTQYF.

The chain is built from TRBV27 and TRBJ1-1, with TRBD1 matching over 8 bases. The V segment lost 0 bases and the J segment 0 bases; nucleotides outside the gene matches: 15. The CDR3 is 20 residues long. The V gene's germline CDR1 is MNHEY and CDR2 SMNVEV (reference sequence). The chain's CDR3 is CASSLSILGVQGEMNTEAFF. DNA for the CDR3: TGTGCCAGCAGTTTATCGATCCTGGGTGTACAGGGGGAGATGAACACTGAAGCTTTCTTT.

The CDR3: CASIKLAGNHEQFF. The CDR3 region has the DNA TGTGCCAGCATTAAACTAGCGGGAAATCATGAGCAGTTCTTC. This rearrangement joins TRBV27 to TRBJ2-1; the match to TRBD2 covers 10 bases. Germline V gene data show CDR1 as MNHEY and CDR2 as SMNVEV (reference sequence). J lost 8 bases, V lost 7 bases, and 8 bases had no gene match. The CDR3 extends over 14 amino acids.

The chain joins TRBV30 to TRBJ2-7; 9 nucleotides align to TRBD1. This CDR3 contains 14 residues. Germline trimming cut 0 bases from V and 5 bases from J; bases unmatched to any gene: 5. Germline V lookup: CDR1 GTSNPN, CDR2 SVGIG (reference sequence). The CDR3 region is CAWSVTGGGDEQYF. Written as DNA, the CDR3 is TGTGCCTGGAGTGTCACAGGGGGCGGAGACGAGCAGTACTTC.

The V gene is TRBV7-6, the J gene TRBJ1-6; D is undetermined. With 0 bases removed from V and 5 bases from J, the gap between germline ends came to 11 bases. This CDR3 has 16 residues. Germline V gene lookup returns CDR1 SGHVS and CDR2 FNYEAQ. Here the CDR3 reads CASSLARHFHNSPLHF. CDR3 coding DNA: TGTGCCAGCAGCTTAGCGCGACACTTCCATAATTCACCCCTCCACTTT.

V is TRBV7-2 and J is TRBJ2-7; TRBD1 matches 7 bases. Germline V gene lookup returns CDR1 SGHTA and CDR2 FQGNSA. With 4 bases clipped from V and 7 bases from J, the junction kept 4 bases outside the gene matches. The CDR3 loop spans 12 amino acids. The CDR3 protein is CASSSRQGEQYF. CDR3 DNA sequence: TGTGCCAGCAGCTCACGACAGGGTGAGCAGTACTTC.

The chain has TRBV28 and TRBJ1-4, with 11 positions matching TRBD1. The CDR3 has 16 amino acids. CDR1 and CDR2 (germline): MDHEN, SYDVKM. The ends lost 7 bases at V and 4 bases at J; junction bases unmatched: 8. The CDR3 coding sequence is TGTGCCAGCACCGAGGACAGGGGGCGTGATAATGAAAAACTGTTTTTT. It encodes CASTEDRGRDNEKLFF.